A single TCR beta chain is shown here with its context. Its specificity is not known. Profiling relied on immunoSEQ multiplex PCR, and the TCRdb table lists in-frame clones only, not all of them. The data contain 25,000 to 35,000 clones, 75% to 85% of them singletons. This CDR3 contains 13 residues. V lost 2 bases and J lost 7; bases outside the gene matches: 2. CDR1 is MNHEY and CDR2 is SMNVEV in the germline V gene (reference sequence). This entry belongs to a study of cytotoxic CD8 clonotypes in ibrutinib-treated CLL. Notes on the study in general: In comparison with age-matched healthy donors, baseline clonality was higher and tracked circulating CD8+ T-cell counts.

The sequencing used PBMCs, collected after 24 months of ibrutinib treatment. V is TRBV27 and J is TRBJ1-2; 9 bases match TRBD1. The source of this sequence is a human donor with chronic lymphocytic leukemia. CDR3 region: CASSLRDRAGYTF. The CDR3 bases are TGTGCCAGCAGTTTACGGGACAGGGCTGGCTACACCTTC.